This entry describes one T cell receptor (beta chain). The antigen remains undetermined. Other nucleotide sequences in the sample specify the same CDR3. This sample stems from a study of shared clonotypes between healthy human individuals. Study-wide results and limits: The sharing of roughly 5% of naive CD4 clonotypes was seen across several donors.

The naive CD8 subset, CD45RO-negative cells positively selected for CCR7, excluded terminally differentiated effector memory CD45RA+ cells. All donors were healthy HIV-negative adults lacking recent acute infections or vaccinations. Caucasian adults residing in Nashville, Tennessee made up all the donors. Germline loops: CDR1 SGHRS, CDR2 YFSETQ. The CDR3 has 11 residues. V was shortened by 0 bases and J by 6 bases, with 4 bases between the two germline ends. Assay used: immunoSEQ multiplex PCR; TCRdb lists only in-frame clones, some missing. The repertoire holds more than 2 million clones, approximately 92% seen once, with 1.5% to 2% in the top ten.

Specimen: naive CD8+ T cells from PBMCs. This clonotype originated in a young man in good health. Some clones in this sample may be carry-over from other donors' samples. The chain has TRBV5-1 and TRBJ2-7; D unclear. The CDR3 reads CASSLAGEQYF. CDR3 coding DNA: TGCGCCAGCAGCTTGGCCGGCGAGCAGTACTTC.